The 7 T cell receptor beta chains in this list originate from one sample, sequenced in a study of identical twins. TCRdb analysed the 5' RACE reads with MiXCR anew, one entry per CDR3 protein. The data contain 430,000 or so distinct CDR3 sequences, roughly 24% of them singletons. This same sample was also part of a study on T cells expressing NK-cell markers.

The sample comprised CD4+ T cells sorted from blood. Source of these receptors: a woman under 30 in good health.

CDR3 amino acids: CSARFPSRDTQYF. The CDR3 DNA sequence: TGCAGTGCTAGATTCCCTAGTCGGGATACGCAGTATTTT. The V and J genes are TRBV20-1 and TRBJ2-3; D uncertain. The CDR3 is 13 amino acids. The germline CDR1 and CDR2 sequences are DFQATT and SNEGSKA (reference sequence). V lost 2 bases and J 6 bases, leaving 12 bases between the germline ends.

This rearrangement joins TRBV2 to TRBJ2-1, with D perhaps assigned TRBD1 or TRBD2 (6 bases each). CDR1 and CDR2 (germline): SNHLY, FYNNEI. Trimming took off 7 bases at V and 7 bases at J, with 8 bases between the two ends. The CDR3 totals 11 residues. The CDR3 sequence is CASTGANEQFF. CDR3 nucleotides: TGTGCCAGCACGGGGGCGAATGAGCAGTTCTTC. Using reference TRBV2 and TRBJ2-1 for the parts outside the CDR3, the full variable domain is EPEVTQTPSHQVTQMGQEVILRCVPISNHLYFYWYRQILGQKVEFLVSFYNNEISEKSEIFDDQFSVERPDGSNFTLKIRSTKLEDSAMYFCASTGANEQFFGPGTRLTVL.

The chain has TRBV4-3 and TRBJ2-2; TRBD2 matches 10 bases. CDR3 length: 20 residues. Germline assignment: CDR1 LGHNA and CDR2 YSLEER. With V trimmed by 1 base and J by 3 bases, 14 bases remained unmatched. The CDR3 DNA follows: TGCGCCAGCAGCCAAGGCAGGGGGTCGGCGCTAGCGGGAGACACCGGGGAGCTGTTTTTT. It translates to CASSQGRGSALAGDTGELFF.

The chain has TRBV5-5 and TRBJ2-7; the match to TRBD2 covers 14 bases. The CDR3 consists of 16 residues. Unmatched junction bases numbered 12, after V lost 6 bases and J lost 7 bases. Germline loops: CDR1 SGHKS, CDR2 YYEKEE (reference sequence). The CDR3 nucleotides read TGTGCCAGCATTCCGACCGGACTAGCGGGGGGCTTTGAGCAGTACTTC. Its protein product is CASIPTGLAGGFEQYF.

In nucleotides, the CDR3 is TGTGCCAGCAGGGGCACCGGGACTAGCGGTTACGAGCAGTACTTC. This encodes CASRGTGTSGYEQYF. The V call is TRBV6-1, the J call TRBJ2-7; TRBD2 aligns across 11 bases. V lost 6 bases to trimming and J lost 4 bases; unmatched junction nucleotides: 8. The CDR3 runs to 15 residues. Per the germline V gene, CDR1 is MNHNS and CDR2 is SASEGT.

The chain couples TRBV20-1 to TRBJ1-2; 9 bases are shared with TRBD1. Germline CDR1 and CDR2: DFQATT and SNEGSKA (reference sequence). V dropped 8 bases and J dropped 2; count of bases not matched to a gene: 9. The CDR3 is 14 residues long. The CDR3 DNA follows: TGCAGTACACACGAGACAGGGGGAAACTATGGCTACACCTTC. As protein: CSTHETGGNYGYTF.

The chain carries TRBV5-1 and TRBJ1-4; D gene uncertain. This CDR3 comprises 12 residues. The V and J ends lost 5 bases and 14 bases respectively, with 16 bases between them. Germline V gives CDR1 SGHRS, CDR2 YFSETQ. CDR3: CASSSSGRWLFF. DNA for the CDR3: TGCGCCAGCAGTTCTTCCGGTCGGTGGCTGTTTTTT.